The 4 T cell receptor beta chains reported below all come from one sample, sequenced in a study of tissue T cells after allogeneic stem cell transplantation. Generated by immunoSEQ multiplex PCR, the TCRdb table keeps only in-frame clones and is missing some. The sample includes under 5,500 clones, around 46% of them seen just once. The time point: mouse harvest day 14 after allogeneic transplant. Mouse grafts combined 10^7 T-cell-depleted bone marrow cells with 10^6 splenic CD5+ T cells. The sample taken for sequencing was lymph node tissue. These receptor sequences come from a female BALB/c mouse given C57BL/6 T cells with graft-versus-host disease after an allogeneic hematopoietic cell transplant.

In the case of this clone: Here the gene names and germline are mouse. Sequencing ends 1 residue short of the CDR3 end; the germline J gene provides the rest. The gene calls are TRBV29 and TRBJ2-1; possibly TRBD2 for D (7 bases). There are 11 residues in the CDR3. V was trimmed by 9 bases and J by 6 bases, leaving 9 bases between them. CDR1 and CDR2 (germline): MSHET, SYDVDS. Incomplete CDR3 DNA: TGTGCTAGAGGGGGGGTTGCTGAGCAGTTC. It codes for CARGGVAEQF. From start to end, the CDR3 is CARGGVAEQFF.

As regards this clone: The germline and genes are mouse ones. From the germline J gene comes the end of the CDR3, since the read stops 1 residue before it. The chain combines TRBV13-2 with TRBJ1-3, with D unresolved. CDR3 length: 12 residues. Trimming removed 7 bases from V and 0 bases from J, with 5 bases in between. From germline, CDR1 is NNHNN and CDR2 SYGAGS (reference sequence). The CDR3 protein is CASCSSGNTLYF. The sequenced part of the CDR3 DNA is TGTGCCAGCTGCTCTTCTGGAAATACGCTCTAT.

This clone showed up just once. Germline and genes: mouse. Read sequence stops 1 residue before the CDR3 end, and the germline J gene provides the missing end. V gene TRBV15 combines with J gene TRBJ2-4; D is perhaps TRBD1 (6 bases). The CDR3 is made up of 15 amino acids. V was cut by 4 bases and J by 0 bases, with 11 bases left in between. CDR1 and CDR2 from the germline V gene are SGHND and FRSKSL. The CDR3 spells CASSSATGSQNTLYF. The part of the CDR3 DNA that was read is TGTGCCAGCAGTTCAGCGACAGGAAGTCAAAACACCTTGTAC.

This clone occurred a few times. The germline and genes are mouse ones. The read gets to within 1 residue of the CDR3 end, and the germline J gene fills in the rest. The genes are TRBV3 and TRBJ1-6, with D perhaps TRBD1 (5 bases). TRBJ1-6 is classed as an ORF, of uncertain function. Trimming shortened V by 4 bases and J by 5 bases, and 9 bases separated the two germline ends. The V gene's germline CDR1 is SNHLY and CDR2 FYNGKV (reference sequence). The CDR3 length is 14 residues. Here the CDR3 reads CASSSGHNNSPLYF. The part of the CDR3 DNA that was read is TGTGCCAGCAGCTCCGGACACAATAATTCGCCCCTCTAC.